These 8 T cell receptor beta chains were sequenced from one sample in a study of blood T cell repertoires in COVID-19. Produced via immunoSEQ multiplex PCR; TCRdb's table is partial and in-frame only. The top ten clones hold approximately 9% of a sample with under 250,000 clones, about four fifths of them seen once. The sample taken for sequencing was PBMCs or T cells enriched from blood (not recorded which). The source of these receptors is a woman aged 45-59 years with acute COVID-19.

This chain connects TRBV28 to TRBJ2-7; 9 nucleotides align to TRBD1. With V trimmed by 7 bases and J by 2 bases, 9 bases remained unmatched. The CDR3 totals 15 residues. CDR1 is MDHEN and CDR2 is SYDVKM in the germline V gene. CDR3: CASIKQGAGTYEQYF. The CDR3 DNA is TGTGCCAGCATCAAACAGGGGGCTGGGACCTACGAGCAGTACTTC. Complete variable domain (other parts from reference TRBV28 and TRBJ2-7): DVKVTQSSRYLVKRTGEKVFLECVQDMDHENMFWYRQDPGLGLRLIYFSYDVKMKEKGDIPEGYSVSREKKERFSLILESASTNQTSMYLCASIKQGAGTYEQYFGPGTRLTVT.

The V and J genes are TRBV28 and TRBJ2-7, with 11 bases identical to TRBD2. Trimming at V came to 5 bases and at J to 7 bases, leaving 10 bases not matched to a gene. The CDR3 spans 15 residues. Germline V lookup: CDR1 MDHEN, CDR2 SYDVKM. For the CDR3, the DNA is TGTGCCAGCAGTCCGCAACTAGCGGGGGTAAAAGAGCAGTACTTC. Amino acid sequence: CASSPQLAGVKEQYF.

The chain links TRBV23-1 to TRBJ2-7; weak D call: TRBD2 (7 bases). TRBV23-1 is sorted into the ORF group, with uncertain function. The CDR3 runs to 17 residues. Trimming took 11 bases from V and 1 from J, leaving 27 bases between them. CDR3 in amino acids: CARSPCGGHSISYEQYF. The CDR3 region has the DNA TGCGCCCGTTCCCCCTGCGGGGGACACAGCATATCCTACGAGCAGTACTTC.

This clone appeared once. This chain uses TRBV14 with TRBJ2-7; 9 positions match TRBD1. In germline, CDR1 is SGHDN, CDR2 FVKESK. The J segment lost 2 bases and the V segment lost 3 bases, leaving 2 bases of the junction unmatched. The CDR3 consists of 14 residues. The DNA of the CDR3 is TGTGCCAGCAGCCAGGACAGGGGACCCTACGAGCAGTACTTC. This codes for CASSQDRGPYEQYF.

The V gene is TRBV5-1, the J gene TRBJ1-2; weak D call: TRBD1 (6 bases). The CDR3 extends over 13 amino acids. V was shortened by 0 bases and J by 8 bases, with 11 bases between the two germline ends. CDR1 is SGHRS and CDR2 is YFSETQ in the germline V gene. The DNA of the CDR3 is TGCGCCAGCAGCTTGGGACAGGTCGACGGCTACACCTTC. It yields the protein CASSLGQVDGYTF.

The rearrangement uses TRBV4-2 and TRBJ2-7; D perhaps matches TRBD1 (6 bases). From germline, CDR1 is LGHNA and CDR2 YNFKEQ. CDR3 length: 15 amino acids. V was clipped by 2 bases and J by 5 bases, with 16 bases between them. CDR3 sequence: CASSQHEGEVDEQYF. The CDR3 nucleotides are TGTGCCAGCAGCCAACACGAGGGGGAAGTTGACGAGCAGTACTTC.

This clone has only a few counts. The chain carries TRBV11-1 and TRBJ2-2; 9 bases map to TRBD2. CDR3 length: 15 amino acids. Germline lookup yields CDR1 SGHAT and CDR2 FQDESV (reference sequence). Germline trimming cut 7 bases from V and 3 bases from J; bases unmatched to any gene: 6. The CDR3 protein is CASKRIAGDTGELFF. Written as DNA, the CDR3 is TGTGCCAGCAAAAGAATAGCGGGAGACACCGGGGAGCTGTTTTTT.

This chain connects TRBV14 to TRBJ2-7, with D possibly matching TRBD1 (6 bases). Germline V lookup: CDR1 SGHDN, CDR2 FVKESK. With 0 bases removed from V and 0 bases from J, the gap between germline ends came to 18 bases. The CDR3 covers 18 residues. The CDR3 loop reads CASSQDIRRTDLSYEQYF. The CDR3 DNA follows: TGTGCCAGCAGCCAAGACATTAGGAGGACAGACCTCTCCTACGAGCAGTACTTC.